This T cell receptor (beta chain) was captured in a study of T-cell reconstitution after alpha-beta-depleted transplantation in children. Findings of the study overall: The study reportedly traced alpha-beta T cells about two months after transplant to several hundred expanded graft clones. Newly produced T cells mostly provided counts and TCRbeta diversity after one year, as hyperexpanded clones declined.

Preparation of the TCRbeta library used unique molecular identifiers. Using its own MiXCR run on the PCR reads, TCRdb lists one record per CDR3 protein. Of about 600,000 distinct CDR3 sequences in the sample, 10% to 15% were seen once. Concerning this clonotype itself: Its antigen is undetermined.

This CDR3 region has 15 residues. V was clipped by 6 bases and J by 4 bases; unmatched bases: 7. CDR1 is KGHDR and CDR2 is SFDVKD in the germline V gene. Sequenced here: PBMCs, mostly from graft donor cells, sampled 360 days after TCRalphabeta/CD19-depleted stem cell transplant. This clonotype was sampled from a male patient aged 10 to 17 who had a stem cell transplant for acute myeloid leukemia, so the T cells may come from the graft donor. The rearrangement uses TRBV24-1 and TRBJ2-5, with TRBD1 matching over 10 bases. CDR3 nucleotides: TGTGCCACCAGTAAGACAGGGGGCGGGCGAGAGACCCAGTACTTC. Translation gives CATSKTGGGRETQYF.